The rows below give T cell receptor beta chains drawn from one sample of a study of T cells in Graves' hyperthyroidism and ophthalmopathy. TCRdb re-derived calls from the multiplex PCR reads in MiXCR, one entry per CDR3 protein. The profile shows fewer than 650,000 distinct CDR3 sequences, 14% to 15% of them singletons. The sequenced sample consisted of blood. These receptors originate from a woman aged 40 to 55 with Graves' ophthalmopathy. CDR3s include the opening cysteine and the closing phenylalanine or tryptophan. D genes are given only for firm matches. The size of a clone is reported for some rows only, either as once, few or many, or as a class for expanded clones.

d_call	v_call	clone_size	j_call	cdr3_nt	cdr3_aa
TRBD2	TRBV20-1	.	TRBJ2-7	TGCAGTGCTAGAGAAACGACTAGCGGGACGTCCTACGAGCAGTACTTC	CSARETTSGTSYEQYF
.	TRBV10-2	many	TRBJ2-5	TGCGCCAGCAGTGCTTCGACACCCGCCGTTATCCAGTACTTC	CASSASTPAVIQYF
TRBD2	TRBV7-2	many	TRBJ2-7	TGTGCCAGCAGATCTCCGGCTAGCGGGAGGGCCGGCGAGCAGTACTTC	CASRSPASGRAGEQYF
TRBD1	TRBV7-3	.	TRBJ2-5	TGTGCCAGCAGCCGCAGGACAGGGGGCAAAGAGACCCAGTACTTC	CASSRRTGGKETQYF
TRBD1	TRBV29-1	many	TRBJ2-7	TGCAGCGTTACCCCGGGACAGGGGAGTTACGAGCAGTACTTC	CSVTPGQGSYEQYF
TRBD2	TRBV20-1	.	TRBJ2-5	TGCAGTGCTAGAGACGGCGGGAGGACGGAGACCCAGTACTTC	CSARDGGRTETQYF
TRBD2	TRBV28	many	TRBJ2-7	TGTGCCAGCAGTTTATCGGGGGGGGTGAGATACGAGCAGTACTTC	CASSLSGGVRYEQYF
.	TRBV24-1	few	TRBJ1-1	TGTGCCACCAGTCGAGACAGTGAAGCTTTCTTT	CATSRDSEAFF
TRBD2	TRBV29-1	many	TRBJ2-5	TGCAGCGTGGCTACTACTAGCGGGAGAGAAGAGACCCAGTACTTC	CSVATTSGREETQYF
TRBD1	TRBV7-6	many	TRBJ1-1	TGTGCCAGCAGCTTAGATTTCGGGACAGATAAAGCTTTCTTT	CASSLDFGTDKAFF
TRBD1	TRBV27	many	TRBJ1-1	TGTGCCAGCAGTTTAAGGACGGGACAGCCATTCTTT	CASSLRTGQPFF
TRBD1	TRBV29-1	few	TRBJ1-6	TGCAGCGTTGAAGTCGGGGACAGGAGCTCCTATAATTCACCCCTCCACTTT	CSVEVGDRSSYNSPLHF
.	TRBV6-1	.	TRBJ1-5	TGTGCCAGCGGACTGCGGGGCGGCGGTCAGCCCCAGCATTTT	CASGLRGGGQPQHF
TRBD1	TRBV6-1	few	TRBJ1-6	TGTGCCAGCAGCCGACAGGGGCCTAATTCACCCCTCCACTTT	CASSRQGPNSPLHF
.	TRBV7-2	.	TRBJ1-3	TGTGCCAGGAGCTTAGCGCCTGCCCAAGGAAACACCATATATTTT	CARSLAPAQGNTIYF
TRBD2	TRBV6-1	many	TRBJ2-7	TGTGCCAGCAGTGAACCACCGGGACTAGCCTCCTACGAGCAGTACTTC	CASSEPPGLASYEQYF
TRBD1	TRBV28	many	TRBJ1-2	TGTGCCAGCAGTGTAACAGGACAGGGGTATGGCTACACCTTC	CASSVTGQGYGYTF
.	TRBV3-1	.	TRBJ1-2	TGTGCCAGCAGCCAAGATTCACCGAAGGGGACCACTAACTATGGCTACACCTTC	CASSQDSPKGTTNYGYTF
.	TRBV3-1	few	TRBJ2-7	TGTGCCAGCAGCTACGGACTCGTCTCTATTGAGCAGTACTTC	CASSYGLVSIEQYF
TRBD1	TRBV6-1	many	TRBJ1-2	TGTGCCAGCAGTGAAGAGAGGGGGCGTAACTATGGCTACACCTTC	CASSEERGRNYGYTF
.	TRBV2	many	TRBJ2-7	TGTGCCATCGCCGGGACGAACGACTACGAGCAGTACTTC	CAIAGTNDYEQYF
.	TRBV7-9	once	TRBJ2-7	TGTGCCAGCAGCTTAAGGTCCTCTCCCTACGAGCAGTACTTC	CASSLRSSPYEQYF
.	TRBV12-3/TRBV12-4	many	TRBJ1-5	TGTGCCAGCAGTTTACACAGGGCTGGCAATCAGCCCCAGCATTTT	CASSLHRAGNQPQHF
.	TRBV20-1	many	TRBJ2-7	TGCAGTGCTGGGGGCGACAGCCTTTCCTACGAGCAGTACTTC	CSAGGDSLSYEQYF
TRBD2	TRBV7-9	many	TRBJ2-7	TGTGCCAGCAGTACGGGAGGGGACTTCAACGAGCAGTACTTC	CASSTGGDFNEQYF
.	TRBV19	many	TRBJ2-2	TGTGCCAGTAGTGTTTTAGCCGGGGAGCTGTTTTTT	CASSVLAGELFF
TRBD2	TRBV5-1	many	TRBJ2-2	TGCGCCAGCAGCACCCCGGGAGGGAACACCGGGGAGCTGTTTTTT	CASSTPGGNTGELFF
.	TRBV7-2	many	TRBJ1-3	TGTGCCAGCAGCCCCCCGGGTGGGAGAGACACCATATATTTT	CASSPPGGRDTIYF
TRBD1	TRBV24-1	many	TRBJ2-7	TGTGCCACCAGTGCCCAACTCTCCGGACAGGGTTTCCACGAGCAGTACTTC	CATSAQLSGQGFHEQYF
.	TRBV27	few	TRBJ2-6	TGTGCCAGCGGGCTTTGGGGTTCGTCTGGGGCCAACGTCCTGACTTTC	CASGLWGSSGANVLTF
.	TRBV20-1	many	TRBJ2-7	TGCAGTGCCACAACGTGGGGGGACGAGCAGTACTTC	CSATTWGDEQYF